This T cell receptor beta chain was sequenced during a study of blood T cell repertoires in COVID-19. Study background: The analysed material was cDNA or gDNA that came from T cells, B-cell-depleted T cells, or PBMCs.

Germline loops: CDR1 SGHRS, CDR2 YFSETQ. This CDR3 spans 18 amino acids. Trimming removed 0 bases from V and 4 bases from J; junction bases left unmatched: 10. Assay used: immunoSEQ multiplex PCR; TCRdb lists only in-frame clones, some missing. This table holds some 150,000 clones, around 80% found once. The rearrangement links TRBV5-1 to TRBJ2-7, with TRBD2 matching 13 bases. The receptor comes from a woman in her 50s who had recovered from COVID-19. The material sequenced was PBMCs or T cells enriched from blood (not recorded which). For the CDR3, the DNA is TGCGCCAGCAGCTTGGGGGGACTAGCGGGGTCGGTAAGATACGAGCAGTACTTC. Translating gives CASSLGGLAGSVRYEQYF. The full variable domain, its missing parts supplied by reference TRBV5-1 and TRBJ2-7, is KAGVTQTPRYLIKTRGQQVTLSCSPISGHRSVSWYQQTPGQGLQFLFEYFSETQRNKGNFPGRFSGRQFSNSRSEMNVSTLELGDSALYLCASSLGGLAGSVRYEQYFGPGTRLTVT.